This record looks at one T cell receptor beta chain sequence and its context. This specimen comes from a study of early T cells in non-severe SARS-CoV-2 infection. On the study more broadly: RNA in bulk from unsorted whole blood was sequenced, and chains were unpaired.

The CDR3 has 12 amino acids. The ends were cut back, 6 bases at V and 3 bases at J, with 12 bases in the middle. Per germline, CDR1 SQVTM and CDR2 ANQGSEA. Unique molecular identifiers tagged individual cDNA molecules. Via MiXCR, TCRdb re-called the 5' RACE reads, giving one row per CDR3 protein. The table records tens of thousands of distinct CDR3 sequences, about a sixth of them present only once. Sequencing was carried out using whole blood. This TCR was recovered from an adult who was a healthcare worker with PCR-confirmed SARS-CoV-2 infection or an uninfected control (not recorded which). The rearrangement uses TRBV29-1 and TRBJ2-7, with TRBD1 as a possible D gene (7 bases). CDR3 nucleotide sequence: TGCAGCGTGGAGGGACAGAACTACGAGCAGTACTTC. Encoded protein: CSVEGQNYEQYF.